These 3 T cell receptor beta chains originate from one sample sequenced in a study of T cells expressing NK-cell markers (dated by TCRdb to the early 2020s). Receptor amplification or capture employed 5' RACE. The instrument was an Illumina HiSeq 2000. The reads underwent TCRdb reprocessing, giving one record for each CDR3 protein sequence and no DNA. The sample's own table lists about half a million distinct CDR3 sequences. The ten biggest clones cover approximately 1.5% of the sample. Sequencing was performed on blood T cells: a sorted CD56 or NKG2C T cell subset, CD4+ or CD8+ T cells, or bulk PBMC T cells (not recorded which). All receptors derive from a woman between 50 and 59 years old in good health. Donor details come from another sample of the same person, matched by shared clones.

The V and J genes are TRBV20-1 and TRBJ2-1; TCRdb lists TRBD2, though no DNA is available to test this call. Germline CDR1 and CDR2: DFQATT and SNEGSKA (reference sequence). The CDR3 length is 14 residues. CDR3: CSAGTTSGRREQFF.

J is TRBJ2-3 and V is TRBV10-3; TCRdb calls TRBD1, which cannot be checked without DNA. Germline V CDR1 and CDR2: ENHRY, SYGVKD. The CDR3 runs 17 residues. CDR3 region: CAISLRGGQGGRDTQYF.

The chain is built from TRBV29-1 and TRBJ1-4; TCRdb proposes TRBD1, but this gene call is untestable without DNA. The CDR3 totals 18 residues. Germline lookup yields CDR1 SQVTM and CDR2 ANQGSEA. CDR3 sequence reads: CSVEVPWGRGGTNEKLFF. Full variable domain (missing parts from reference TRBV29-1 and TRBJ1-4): SAVISQKPSRDICQRGTSLTIQCQVDSQVTMMFWYRQQPGQSLTLIATANQGSEATYESGFVIDKFPISRPNLTFSTLTVSNMSPEDSSIYLCSVEVPWGRGGTNEKLFFGSGTQLSVL.